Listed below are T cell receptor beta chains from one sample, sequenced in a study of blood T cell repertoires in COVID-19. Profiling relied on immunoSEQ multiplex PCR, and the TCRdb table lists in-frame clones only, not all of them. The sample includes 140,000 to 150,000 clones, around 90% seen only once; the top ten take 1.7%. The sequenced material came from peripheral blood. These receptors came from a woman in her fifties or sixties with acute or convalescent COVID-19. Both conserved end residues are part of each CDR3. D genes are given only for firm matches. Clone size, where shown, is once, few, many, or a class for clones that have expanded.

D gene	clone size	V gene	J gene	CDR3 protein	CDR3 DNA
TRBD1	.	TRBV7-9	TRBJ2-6	CASRAGTGPGANVLTF	TGTGCCAGCAGAGCCGGGACAGGGCCTGGGGCCAACGTCCTGACTTTC
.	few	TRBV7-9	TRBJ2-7	CASSLATSYEQYF	TGTGCCAGCAGCTTAGCTACCAGTTACGAGCAGTACTTC
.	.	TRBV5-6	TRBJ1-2	CASSLSRNSGGYTF	TGTGCCAGCAGCTTGAGCAGAAATTCGGGTGGCTACACCTTC
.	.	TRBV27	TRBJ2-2	CASSFSGNTGELFF	TGTGCCAGCAGTTTTTCAGGGAACACCGGGGAGCTGTTTTTT
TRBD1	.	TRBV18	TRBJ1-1	CASSPRGSTGAYSNTEAFF	TGTGCCAGCTCACCCAGAGGATCGACAGGGGCCTACTCGAACACTGAAGCTTTCTTT
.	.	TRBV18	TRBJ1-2	CASSPGQGLNGYTF	TGTGCCAGCTCACCAGGGCAGGGGTTGAATGGCTACACCTTC
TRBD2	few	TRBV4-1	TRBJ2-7	CASSRAGGLYEQYF	TGCGCCAGCAGCCGAGCGGGAGGGCTATACGAGCAGTACTTC
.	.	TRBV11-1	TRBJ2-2	CASSLVSGTGELFF	TGTGCCAGCAGCTTAGTTTCCGGGACCGGGGAGCTGTTTTTT
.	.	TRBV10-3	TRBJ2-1	CAISESENEQFF	TGTGCCATCAGTGAGTCAGAGAATGAGCAGTTCTTC
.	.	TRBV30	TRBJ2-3	CAWRGHTDTQYF	TGTGCCTGGAGGGGACACACGGATACGCAGTATTTT
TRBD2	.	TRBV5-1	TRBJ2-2	CASSLDSGGPGGELFF	TGCGCCAGCAGCTTGGACTCGGGAGGGCCGGGCGGGGAGCTGTTTTTT
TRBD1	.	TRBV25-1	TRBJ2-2	CASSATSGTGLTGELFF	TGTGCCAGCAGCGCAACGTCCGGGACAGGGCTCACCGGGGAGCTGTTTTTT
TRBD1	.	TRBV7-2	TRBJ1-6	CASSRDRAPYNSPLHF	TGTGCCAGCAGCCGGGACAGGGCACCCTATAATTCACCCCTCCACTTT
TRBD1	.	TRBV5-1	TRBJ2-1	CASSLALFFDRDNEQFF	TGCGCCAGCAGCTTGGCCTTATTTTTTGACAGGGACAATGAGCAGTTCTTC
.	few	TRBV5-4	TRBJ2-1	CASSPGLETWMRDEQFF	TGTGCCAGCAGCCCCGGACTGGAGACCTGGATGAGGGATGAGCAGTTCTTC
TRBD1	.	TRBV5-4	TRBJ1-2	CASSLGQGALGYGYTF	TGTGCCAGCAGCCTGGGACAGGGGGCGCTTGGGTATGGCTACACCTTC
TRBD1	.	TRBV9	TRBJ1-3	CASSVVDPRDRVSGNTIYF	TGTGCCAGCAGCGTAGTAGACCCACGGGACAGGGTCTCTGGAAACACCATATATTTT
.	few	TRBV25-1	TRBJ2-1	CASSVLVSSPFF	TGTGCCAGCAGTGTCCTAGTTTCCTCTCCGTTCTTC
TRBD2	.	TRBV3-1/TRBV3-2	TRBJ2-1	CASSHPSPGGNEQFF	TGTGCCAGCAGCCACCCATCACCGGGGGGCAATGAGCAGTTCTTC
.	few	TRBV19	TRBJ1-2	CASSIDPAPRAKYGYTF	TGTGCCAGTAGTATAGATCCGGCGCCGCGGGCAAAATATGGCTACACCTTC
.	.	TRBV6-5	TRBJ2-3	CASTGEVTDTQYF	TGTGCCAGCACGGGGGAGGTCACAGATACGCAGTATTTT
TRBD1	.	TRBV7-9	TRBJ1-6	CASSQRQGDSPLHF	TGTGCCAGCAGCCAACGTCAGGGGGATTCACCCCTCCACTTT
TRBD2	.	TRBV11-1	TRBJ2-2	CASSLGTSGELFF	TGTGCCAGCAGCTTGGGGACTAGCGGGGAGCTGTTTTTT
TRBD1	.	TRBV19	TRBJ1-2	CASKKDGGTGTYGYTF	TGTGCCAGTAAGAAGGATGGAGGGACAGGGACCTATGGCTACACCTTC
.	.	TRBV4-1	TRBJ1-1	CASSPAFGREAFF	TGCGCCAGCAGCCCCGCATTCGGGCGGGAGGCTTTCTTT
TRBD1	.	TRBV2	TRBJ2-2	CASRTGGNTGELFF	TGTGCCAGCAGGACAGGGGGCAACACCGGGGAGCTGTTTTTT
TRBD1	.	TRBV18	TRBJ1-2	CASSPPGTGGSDGYTF	TGTGCCAGCTCACCACCGGGTACAGGGGGTTCGGATGGCTACACCTTC
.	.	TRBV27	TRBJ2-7	CASSFGINSYEQYF	TGTGCCAGCAGTTTCGGGATAAACTCCTACGAGCAGTACTTC
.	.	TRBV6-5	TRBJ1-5	CASSVTGNQPQHF	TGTGCCAGCAGCGTGACAGGAAATCAGCCCCAGCATTTT
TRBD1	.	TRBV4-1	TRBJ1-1	CASSQEAGGSNTEAFF	TGCGCCAGCAGCCAGGAGGCAGGGGGAAGTAACACTGAAGCTTTCTTT
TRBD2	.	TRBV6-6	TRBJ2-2	CASTQGSGSGTGELFF	TGTGCCAGCACCCAAGGGAGCGGGAGCGGCACCGGGGAGCTGTTTTTT
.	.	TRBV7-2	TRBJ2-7	CASRFDRDYEQYF	TGTGCCAGCAGGTTTGACAGAGACTACGAGCAGTACTTC
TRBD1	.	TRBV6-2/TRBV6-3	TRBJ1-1	CASSRGQGSEEAFF	TGTGCCAGCAGCCGCGGACAGGGCTCCGAGGAGGCTTTCTTT
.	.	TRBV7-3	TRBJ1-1	CASTKPGRGTEAFF	TGTGCCAGCACCAAACCCGGCAGGGGCACTGAAGCTTTCTTT
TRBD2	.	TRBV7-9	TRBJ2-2	CASSLVGGSRTGELFF	TGTGCCAGCAGCTTAGTGGGCGGGAGCCGCACCGGGGAGCTGTTTTTT
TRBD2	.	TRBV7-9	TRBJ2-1	CASSISRGGLAVPSSYNEQFF	TGTGCCAGCAGCATCTCTAGGGGGGGACTAGCGGTCCCGAGCTCCTACAATGAGCAGTTCTTC
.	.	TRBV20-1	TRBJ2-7	CSATGVGEQYF	TGCAGTGCTACGGGGGTAGGAGAGCAGTACTTC
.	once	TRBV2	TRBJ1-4	CASAEGVANEKLFF	TGTGCCAGTGCCGAGGGGGTCGCTAATGAAAAACTGTTTTTT
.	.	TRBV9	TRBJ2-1	CASSGPVGASYNEQFF	TGTGCCAGCAGCGGACCAGTTGGGGCTTCCTACAATGAGCAGTTCTTC